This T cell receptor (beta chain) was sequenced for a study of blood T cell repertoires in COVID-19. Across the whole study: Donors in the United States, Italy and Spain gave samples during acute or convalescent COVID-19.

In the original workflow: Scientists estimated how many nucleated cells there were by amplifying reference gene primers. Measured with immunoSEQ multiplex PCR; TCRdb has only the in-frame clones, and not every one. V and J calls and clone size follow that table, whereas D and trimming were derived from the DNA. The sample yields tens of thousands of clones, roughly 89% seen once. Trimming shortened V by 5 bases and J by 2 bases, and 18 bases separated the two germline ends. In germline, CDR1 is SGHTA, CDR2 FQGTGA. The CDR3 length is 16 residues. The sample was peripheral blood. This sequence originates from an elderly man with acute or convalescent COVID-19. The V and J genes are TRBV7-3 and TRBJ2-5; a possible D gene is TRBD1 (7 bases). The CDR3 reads CASSPGGQPKQETQYF. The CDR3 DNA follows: TGTGCCAGCAGCCCCGGGGGACAGCCTAAGCAAGAGACCCAGTACTTC.